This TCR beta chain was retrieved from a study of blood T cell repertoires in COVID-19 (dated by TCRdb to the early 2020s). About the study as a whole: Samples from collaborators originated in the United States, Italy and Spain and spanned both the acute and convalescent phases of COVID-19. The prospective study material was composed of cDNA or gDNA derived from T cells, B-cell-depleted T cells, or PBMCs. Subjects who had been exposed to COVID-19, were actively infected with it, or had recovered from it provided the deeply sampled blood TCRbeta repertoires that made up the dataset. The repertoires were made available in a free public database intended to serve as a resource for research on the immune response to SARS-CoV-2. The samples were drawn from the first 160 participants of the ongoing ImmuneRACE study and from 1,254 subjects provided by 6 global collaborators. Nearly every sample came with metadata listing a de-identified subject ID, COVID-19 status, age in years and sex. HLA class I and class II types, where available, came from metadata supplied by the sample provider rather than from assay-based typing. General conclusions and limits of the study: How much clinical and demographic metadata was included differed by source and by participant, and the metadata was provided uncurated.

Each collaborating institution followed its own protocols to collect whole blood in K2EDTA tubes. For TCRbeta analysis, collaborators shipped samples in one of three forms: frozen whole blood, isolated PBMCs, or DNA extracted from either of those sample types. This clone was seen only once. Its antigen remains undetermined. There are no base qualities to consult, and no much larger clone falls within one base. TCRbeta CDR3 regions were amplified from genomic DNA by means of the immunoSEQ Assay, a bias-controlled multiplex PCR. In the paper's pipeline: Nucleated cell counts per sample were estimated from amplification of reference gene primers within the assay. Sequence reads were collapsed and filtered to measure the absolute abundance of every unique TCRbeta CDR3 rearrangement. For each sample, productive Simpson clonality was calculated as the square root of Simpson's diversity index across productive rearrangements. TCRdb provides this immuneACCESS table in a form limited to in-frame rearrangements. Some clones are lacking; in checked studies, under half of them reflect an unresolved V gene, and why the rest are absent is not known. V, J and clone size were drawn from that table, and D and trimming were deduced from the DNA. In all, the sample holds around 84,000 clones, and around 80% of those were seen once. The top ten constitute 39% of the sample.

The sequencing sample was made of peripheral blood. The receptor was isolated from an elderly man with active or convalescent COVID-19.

The CDR3 reads CASSQRTSGSQETQYF. In nucleotide form, the sequence is TGTGCCAGCAGCCAACGGACTAGCGGATCCCAAGAGACCCAGTACTTC. The rearrangement combines TRBV3-1 (or the pseudogene TRBV3-2) with TRBJ2-5; a stretch of 10 junction bases matches TRBD2. V trim: 2 bases; J trim: 1 base; unmatched bases: 4. The CDR3 covers 16 residues, taking in both the cysteine and the phenylalanine. CDR3 DNA only is kept here, 48 bases in frame from base 1. CDR1 LGHDT and CDR2 YNNKEL are derived from the germline V gene (reference sequence).